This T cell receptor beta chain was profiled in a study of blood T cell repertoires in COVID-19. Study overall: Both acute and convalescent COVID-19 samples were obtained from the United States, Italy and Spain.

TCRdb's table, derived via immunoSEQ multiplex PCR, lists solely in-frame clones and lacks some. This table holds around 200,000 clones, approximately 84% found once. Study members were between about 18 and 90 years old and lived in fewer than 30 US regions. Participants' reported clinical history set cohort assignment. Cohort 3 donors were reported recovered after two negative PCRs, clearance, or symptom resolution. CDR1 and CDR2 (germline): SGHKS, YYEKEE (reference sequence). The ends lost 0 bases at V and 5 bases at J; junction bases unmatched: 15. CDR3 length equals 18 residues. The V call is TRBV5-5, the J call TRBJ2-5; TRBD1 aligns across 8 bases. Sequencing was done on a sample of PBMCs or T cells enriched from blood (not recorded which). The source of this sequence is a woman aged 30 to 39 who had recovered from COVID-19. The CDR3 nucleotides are TGTGCCAGCAGCTTGGGCGTCCTCCAGGGGGCCGTTTTGGAGACCCAGTACTTC. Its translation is CASSLGVLQGAVLETQYF.